What follows are 27 T cell receptor beta chains derived from one specimen sequenced in a study of tumor-infiltrating lymphocytes in primary liver carcinoma. Synthesis of TCR beta cDNA was carried out from 500 ng total RNA with a constant-region primer. Libraries for TCR beta were built through three nested multiplex PCR rounds, which together made up a slightly modified ARM-PCR procedure. PCR rounds one and two used TRBV1-TRBV30 forward primers with a C-beta reverse primer for approximately 11 cycles each. TCRdb processed the multiplex PCR reads anew with MiXCR; each CDR3 protein has one entry. This table has 300,000 to 400,000 distinct CDR3 sequences, roughly 61% appearing once. They got blood RNA out of unsorted whole blood and also pulled out germline DNA. The sample was peripheral blood. All receptors come from a man between 35 and 55 years old with primary liver carcinoma and hepatitis B virus infection.

This clonotype was seen at least ten times. The rearrangement links TRBV4-2 to TRBJ1-1, with a tentative D call TRBD1 (5 bases). CDR3 length: 18 residues. Germline CDR1 and CDR2: LGHNA and YNFKEQ. Trimming left V 0 bases short and J 0 bases short, with 17 bases between. The CDR3 region is CASSQDIRAGPMNTEAFF. CDR3 DNA: TGTGCCAGCAGCCAAGATATTCGGGCAGGGCCTATGAACACTGAAGCTTTCTTT.

This clonotype was counted ten times or more. The chain is built from TRBV6-2 or TRBV6-3 and TRBJ2-7; 7 bases match TRBD2. Losses at the gene ends were 11 bases for V and 2 bases for J; bases not matched to a gene: 9. The V gene's germline CDR1 is MNHEY and CDR2 SVGEGT. The CDR3 runs 13 residues. As DNA, the CDR3 is TGTGCCTCCCGCGCGGGAGCCACCTACGAGCAGTACTTC. Amino acid sequence: CASRAGATYEQYF.

The chain recombines TRBV28 with TRBJ2-5; 7 bases map to TRBD1. CDR1 is MDHEN and CDR2 is SYDVKM in the germline V gene. The CDR3 length is 14 residues. Trimming at V came to 8 bases and at J to 6 bases, leaving 12 bases not matched to a gene. CDR3 amino acids: CASCPTGYQKTQYF. The CDR3 DNA is TGTGCCAGCTGCCCGACAGGGTACCAGAAGACCCAGTACTTC.

This clonotype is a singleton in its sample. This may come from a read error, since a much larger clone is one base off. The chain is built from TRBV4-2 and TRBJ1-2; D call uncertain. Germline V gives CDR1 LGHNA, CDR2 YNFKEQ. Deletions cut 1 base from V and 5 bases from J, with 23 bases between. The CDR3 consists of 18 residues. CDR3 amino acids: CASSQVTLGGAEGYGYTF. Here the CDR3 DNA reads TGTGCCAGCAGCCAAGTAACATTGGGCGGAGCGGAAGGTTATGGCTACACCTTC.

With regard to this clonotype: This sequence may be a read error, since a much larger clone differs from it by one base. The rearrangement links TRBV29-1 to TRBJ2-1; no firm D call. The CDR3 is 10 residues long. Per germline, CDR1 SQVTM and CDR2 ANQGSEA. CDR3 residues: CRVDYPEQFF. The CDR3 region has the DNA TGCAGAGTTGATTATCCCGAGCAGTTCTTC.

A note on this clonotype: The junction differs from germline at one of its ends, possibly a read error. This chain links TRBV10-2 with TRBJ2-5; 8 positions match TRBD2. Germline assignment: CDR1 WSHSY and CDR2 SAAADI. There are 16 residues in the CDR3. CDR3: CVSSVQRETGQETQYF. Written as DNA, the CDR3 is TGCGTCAGCAGTGTGCAGCGGGAGACGGGGCAAGAGACCCAGTACTTC.

The gene calls are TRBV6-1 and TRBJ1-5; perhaps TRBD1 as D (5 bases). Germline assignment: CDR1 MNHNS and CDR2 SASEGT. The CDR3 totals 15 residues. The germline V and J ends were trimmed by 4 bases and 3 bases, with 13 bases remaining between them. This CDR3 reads CASSGRGSNNQPQHF. CDR3 sequence (DNA): TGTGCCAGCAGTGGGCGGGGCAGTAACAATCAGCCCCAGCATTTT.

This sequence joins TRBV7-9 and TRBJ2-5, with D possibly TRBD2 on 6 matching bases. The germline V and J ends were trimmed by 8 bases and 5 bases, with 15 bases remaining between them. The CDR3 is 13 amino acids. Germline V gene data show CDR1 as SEHNR and CDR2 as FQNEAQ (reference sequence). CDR3 sequence: CASHGLATETQYF. The DNA for the CDR3 is TGTGCCAGCCACGGGCTAGCGACCGAGACCCAGTACTTC. The whole variable domain, remainder taken from reference TRBV7-9 and TRBJ2-5, is DTGVSQNPRHKITKRGQNVTFRCDPISEHNRLYWYRQTLGQGPEFLTYFQNEAQLEKSRLLSDRFSAERPKGSFSTLEIQRTEQGDSAMYLCASHGLATETQYFGPGTRLLVL.

Of note for this clonotype: A much larger clone differs from this one at a single base, so this may be a read error. The CDR3 DNA is TGTGCCAGCAGCGAAGGACTAATGACCTACGAGCAGTACTTC. Encoded protein: CASSEGLMTYEQYF. The chain combines TRBV6-5 with TRBJ2-7, with D possibly being TRBD2 (6 bases). From germline, CDR1 is MNHEY and CDR2 SVGAGI. The CDR3 covers 14 residues. V was pared by 6 bases and J by 2 bases, with 14 bases between.

To note about this clonotype: Sequence at one end of the junction differs from germline and may be a read error. The CDR3 region is CANSLGSSYDEQFF. The CDR3 nucleotides are TGTGCCAACAGCTTAGGCAGCTCCTACGATGAGCAGTTCTTC. This chain connects TRBV11-1 to TRBJ2-1; D not resolved. Germline lookup yields CDR1 SGHAT and CDR2 FQDESV (reference sequence). The CDR3 runs 14 residues.

This chain joins TRBV11-2 and TRBJ2-5; 8 bases are shared with TRBD1. Germline CDR1 and CDR2: SGHAT and FQNNGV. J lost 2 bases, V lost 5 bases, and 13 bases had no gene match. CDR3 length: 17 amino acids. The chain's CDR3 is CASSRQGAHSAQETQYF. CDR3 in DNA: TGTGCCAGCAGCCGGCAGGGGGCGCATTCCGCGCAAGAGACCCAGTACTTC. Based on the CDR3 plus reference TRBV11-2 and TRBJ2-5, the full variable domain is EAGVAQSPRYKIIEKRQSVAFWCNPISGHATLYWYQQILGQGPKLLIQFQNNGVVDDSQLPKDRFSAERLKGVDSTLKIQPAKLEDSAVYLCASSRQGAHSAQETQYFGPGTRLLVL.

About this clonotype itself: One end of the junction fails to match germline, which may point to a read error. The rearrangement uses TRBV11-2 and TRBJ2-7, with a tentative D call TRBD2 (5 bases). CDR3 length: 11 amino acids. CDR1 and CDR2 (germline): SGHAT, FQNNGV. CDR3: CASSFDYDQYF. In DNA, the CDR3 is TGTGCCAGCAGCTTCGACTACGACCAGTACTTC.

Remarks on this clonotype: The germline gene is not matched at one end of the junction; a read error may be the cause. The V call is TRBV4-2, the J call TRBJ2-7, with D unclear. Germline CDR1 and CDR2: LGHNA and YNFKEQ. The CDR3 runs to 13 residues. The CDR3 is CASSPGRWYEYYF. The DNA for the CDR3 is TGCGCCAGTAGCCCGGGCCGTTGGTACGAGTATTACTTC.

A few counts support this clonotype. V usage is TRBV6-1 and J usage is TRBJ2-3, with D maybe TRBD1 (5 bases). CDR1 and CDR2 from the germline V gene are MNHNS and SASEGT. The V end lost 8 bases, the J end lost 4 bases, and 16 bases lay between the germline ends. The CDR3 has 14 residues. DNA for the CDR3: TGTGCCAGCCAACAGGTTACGGGCCCAGATACGCAGTATTTT. Translation gives CASQQVTGPDTQYF.

This clonotype appeared once. This sequence joins TRBV28 and TRBJ1-2, with D possibly being TRBD1 (5 bases). Germline CDR1 is MDHEN and CDR2 is SYDVKM. The CDR3 runs 13 residues. Between the trimmed V and J ends, which lost 7 bases and 3 bases, there was a span of 12 bases. CDR3 bases: TGTGCCAGCAAGTCTGTGGGGGACTATGGCTACACCTTC. This gives the protein CASKSVGDYGYTF.

As regards this clonotype: Germline and junction disagree at one end, which may indicate a read error. J is TRBJ2-7 and V is TRBV11-2; TRBD2 aligns across 7 bases. Germline V lookup: CDR1 SGHAT, CDR2 FQNNGV. The CDR3 length is 15 residues. DNA for the CDR3: TGTGCCAGCAACCAAGGGTTGCGGGAGACGCACGAGCGGTACTTC. Encoded protein: CASNQGLRETHERYF.

V and J are TRBV10-3 and TRBJ2-1, with TRBD2 identical over 12 bases. This CDR3 is 15 amino acids long. J was trimmed by 3 bases and V by 6 bases; bases with no gene match: 3. Germline CDR1 ENHRY, CDR2 SYGVKD. CDR3 region: CAISVLAGGYNEQFF. In nucleotides, the CDR3 is TGTGCCATCAGCGTACTAGCGGGAGGCTACAATGAGCAGTTCTTC.

This clonotype was seen once. A much larger clone lies a single base off, so this may be a read error. The chain has TRBV6-5 and TRBJ2-2, with 12 bases aligning to TRBD1. The CDR3 is 16 residues long. Germline CDR1 reads MNHEY; CDR2 reads SVGAGI. V trimming: 6 bases; J trimming: 6 bases; junction bases outside the gene matches: 8. The CDR3 DNA is TGTGCCAGCAGAAGGGACAGGGGGCTTTTGTCCGGGGAGCTGTTTTTT. Residues: CASRRDRGLLSGELFF.

This clonotype came up once. Its ends do not fully match the called genes, so a read error is possible. This chain links TRBV29-1 with TRBJ1-4, with D uncertain. This CDR3 is 9 amino acids long. Germline values: CDR1 SQVTM, CDR2 ANQGSEA. CDR3 sequence: CGVGEKLFF. The CDR3 region has the DNA TGCGGCGTAGGTGAAAAATTGTTTTTT.

Concerning this clonotype itself: At one of its ends the junction is not consistent with the germline gene, which may arise from a read error. CDR3 in DNA: TGTGCCAGCAGCTCGACAGGGGTGGGGAACACTGAACCTTTCTTT. Translating gives CASSSTGVGNTEPFF. The rearrangement joins TRBV5-8 to TRBJ1-1; TRBD1 matches 8 bases. Germline V gene data show CDR1 as SGHTS and CDR2 as YDEGEE. This CDR3 has 15 amino acids.

For this clonotype: A much larger clone is a single base away; this may be a read error. The chain links TRBV6-1 to TRBJ2-3; tentative D call: TRBD1 (5 bases). Germline V gives CDR1 MNHNS, CDR2 SASEGT. This CDR3 comprises 10 residues. The CDR3 reads CARCTGTQYF. The DNA for the CDR3 is TGTGCCAGATGCACAGGTACGCAGTATTTT.

The V call is TRBV24-1, the J call TRBJ2-2; D tentatively fits TRBD1 or TRBD2 (5 bases each). This CDR3 is built from 16 residues. From germline, CDR1 is KGHDR and CDR2 SFDVKD. Trimming pared 3 bases from V and 1 base from J, leaving 11 bases between. CDR3 DNA sequence: TGTGCCACCAGTGATCCGGGGACGCTGAACACCGGGGAGCTGTTTTTT. Amino acid sequence: CATSDPGTLNTGELFF.

About this clonotype itself: An end of the junction differs from the germline gene, which may be a read error. The chain recombines TRBV11-2 with TRBJ2-1, with 12 nucleotides matching TRBD2. Germline V CDR1 and CDR2: SGHAT, FQNNGV. This CDR3 has 13 amino acids. CDR3 in amino acids: CASCLAGGDDQFF. The CDR3 nucleotides read TGTGCTAGCTGCCTAGCGGGAGGGGATGATCAGTTCTTC.

The chain employs TRBV28 and TRBJ2-7; 14 bases fit TRBD2. The CDR3 consists of 16 residues. V was pared by 7 bases and J by 7 bases, with 12 bases of the junction left unmatched. The germline gives CDR1 MDHEN, CDR2 SYDVKM. The CDR3 DNA reads as TGTGCCAGCAAAATCGGGACTAGCGGGAGAACCGGTGAGCAGTACTTC. Translating it yields CASKIGTSGRTGEQYF.

In this sample, this clonotype turned up many times. J is TRBJ2-2 and V is TRBV4-2; D call uncertain. This CDR3 comprises 14 residues. The germline V gene has CDR1 LGHNA and CDR2 YNFKEQ. Trimming cost V 3 bases and J 6 bases, with 11 bases left between them. CDR3 DNA: TGTGCCAGCAGCCAGACCTTAGATCCCGGGGAGCTGTTTTTT. Its translation is CASSQTLDPGELFF.

Of note for this clonotype: The junction and the germline gene differ at one end; a read error may be behind it. The V call is TRBV29-1, the J call TRBJ2-4, with 8 bases identical to TRBD2. Germline-derived CDR1 and CDR2 are SQVTM and ANQGSEA. The CDR3 is 19 amino acids. CDR3 residues: CSVEMGLVGGLGAKNIHYF. As DNA, the CDR3 is TGCAGCGTTGAAATGGGACTAGTGGGAGGACTCGGGGCCAAAAACATTCATTACTTC.

Of note for this clonotype: It may be a read error: a sequence one base away is much more abundant. The V and J genes are TRBV4-1 and TRBJ2-7; D possibly corresponds to TRBD2 (5 bases). Trimming removed 3 bases from V and 1 base from J, with 16 bases in between. In germline, CDR1 is MGHRA, CDR2 YSYEKL. The CDR3 totals 16 residues. The CDR3 here is CASSHPGPRRSYEQYF. CDR3 in DNA: TGCGCCAGCAGCCATCCAGGTCCCAGGAGGTCCTACGAGCAGTACTTC.